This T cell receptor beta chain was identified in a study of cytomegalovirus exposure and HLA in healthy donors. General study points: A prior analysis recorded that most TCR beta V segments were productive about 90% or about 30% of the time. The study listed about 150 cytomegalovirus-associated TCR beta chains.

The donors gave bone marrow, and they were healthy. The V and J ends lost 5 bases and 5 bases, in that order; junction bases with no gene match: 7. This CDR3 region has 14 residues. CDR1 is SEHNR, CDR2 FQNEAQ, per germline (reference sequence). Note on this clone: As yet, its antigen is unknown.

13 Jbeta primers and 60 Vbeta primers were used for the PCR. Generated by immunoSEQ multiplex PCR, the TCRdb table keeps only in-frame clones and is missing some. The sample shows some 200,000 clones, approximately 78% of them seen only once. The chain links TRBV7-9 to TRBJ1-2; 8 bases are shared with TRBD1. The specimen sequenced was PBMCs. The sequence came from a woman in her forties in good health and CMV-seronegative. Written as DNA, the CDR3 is TGTGCCAGCAGCGACGGCAGGGGGCAATATGGCTACACCTTC. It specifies CASSDGRGQYGYTF.